Ten or more counts support the clone carrying this T cell receptor (beta chain). Its antigen is not identified. This sample stems from a study of T-cell reconstitution after alpha-beta-depleted transplantation in children. The study, taken as a whole, reports: Approximately two months post-transplant, alpha-beta T cells reportedly originated from several hundred expanded graft clones. Fresh T-cell production supplied most of the T-cell counts and diversity seen one year after transplant. The study traced high day-60 TCRbeta diversity in some patients to surviving recipient T cells and thymic progenitors.

A TCRbeta library incorporating unique molecular identifiers was prepared. TCRdb reprocessed the PCR reads with MiXCR, giving one entry per CDR3 protein. The profile shows roughly 240,000 distinct CDR3 sequences, around 8% of them singletons. The germline gives CDR1 SQVTM, CDR2 ANQGSEA. CDR3 size: 11 residues. V lost 6 bases to trimming and J lost 2 bases, with 8 bases between them. The specimen was PBMCs, mostly from graft donor cells, collected 180 days after TCRalphabeta/CD19-depleted stem cell transplant. This chain links TRBV29-1 with TRBJ2-7; the D gene could be TRBD1 or TRBD2 (5 bases each). This clonotype was obtained from a male patient between 10 and 17 years old who had a stem cell transplant for acute lymphoblastic leukemia, so the T cells may come from the graft donor. The CDR3 protein is CSVLGAYEQYF. The CDR3 coding sequence is TGCAGCGTGTTGGGGGCCTACGAGCAGTACTTC.